This T cell receptor beta chain was observed in a study of shared clonotypes between healthy human individuals (dated by TCRdb to the early 2020s). The study in broad terms: The cohort comprised a couple of women and a few men aged 18 to 49 years. For each donor, CD4 naive and CD4 memory were each given three plates, CD8 naive was given two plates, and CD8 memory was given one plate. The study deeply sequenced blood TCR repertoires of five healthy adults to estimate repertoire size and the extent of clonotype sharing between individuals. To increase sequencing depth and limit assay-specific biases, different laboratories used diverse techniques to prepare libraries and sequence TCR repertoires. Per donor, leukapheresis produced somewhere between about 0.85 and 8.9 billion PBMCs.

Overall study outcomes, separate from this receptor: The small number of donors limited the genetic and exposure-history diversity represented. Approximately 5% of naive CD4, 3.5% of naive CD8, approximately 2% of memory CD4, and about 0.4% of memory CD8 clonotypes were shared across a few donors. Pairwise subsampling led to the expectation that sequencing depth would affect the degree of clonotype sharing among donors. Naive subsets generally had larger estimated clonotype richness than memory subsets did. Even with the large sequencing depth, rarefaction of the sorted-subset datasets indicated that sequencing was incomplete. Clonotypes shared by all four sorted-subset donors showed higher generation probabilities than non-shared clonotypes. Sampling was restricted to blood, and TCR repertoires in tissue are likely to differ from TCR repertoires in blood.

Using the deep immunoSEQ assay, TCR CDR3 regions were amplified from genomic DNA by multiplex PCR. For each cell subset, the extracted genomic DNA was distributed evenly across all wells of several immunoSEQ 96-well plates, and each plate served as one replicate. For sorted subsets, around 200 ng genomic DNA, equal to 30,000 to 35,000 T cell genomes, was loaded into each replicate PCR. Purified libraries were quantified with a Qubit 3.0 fluorometer, sized on a Bioanalyzer 2100, and re-quantified with the KAPA Library Quantification kit. Every immunoSEQ 96-well plate was sequenced on a separate single-read 150-cycle Illumina NextSeq 550 flow cell. The paper's processing steps were these. Because the immunoSEQ output included only junctional sequences and no quality scores, the filtering could not be the same as the filtering used for full-length reads. To assign V/J genes and CDR3, sequences were annotated against IMGT germline references using PyIR, a Python wrapper for IgBLAST v1.9. Reads were removed for weak V/J assignments (E-value above 1e-6), missing CDR3, stop codons, out-of-frame junctions, or ambiguous translated residues. A V3J clonotype was defined by an identical inferred V gene, J gene, and CDR3 amino acid sequence. The percentage overlap between two repertoires was calculated by dividing the number of shared unique clonotypes by the size of the smaller repertoire. RTK rarefaction, the Chao1 estimator, and Recon v2.1 estimates of unobserved clonotypes were used to assess repertoire richness. Generation probabilities for all TCRbeta clonotypes obtained by the gDNA method from a handful of donors were computed using OLGA. This is the immuneACCESS table as TCRdb keeps it, with only in-frame sequences that have V and J called. A part of the clones is gone; compared with another copy, unresolved V genes explain less than half, and the rest is unexplained. V and J calls plus clone size are reproduced from that table; the DNA served to infer D and trimming. This sample holds more than 2 million clones; about 94% were observed only once. About 1.1% of the sample lies in the top ten.

CD8 naive samples consisted of CD45RO-negative cells that were positively selected for CCR7, yielding a CD45RA+CCR7+ population without TemRA cells. The donors were healthy, HIV-negative adults with no recently reported acute infections or vaccinations. Every donor was a Caucasian adult living in Nashville, Tennessee, USA. Blood was obtained by leukapheresis, after which PBMCs were separated by Ficoll-Histopaque density gradient centrifugation and cryopreserved in liquid nitrogen vapor phase. Purity and quantity of every magnetically sorted T cell population were checked by analytical flow cytometry. Genomic DNA was isolated from each sorted fraction and quantified by UV absorbance on a Nanodrop 2000c. As for this clone: The antigen it recognizes is unknown. Within one base of it there is no much larger clone, and no base qualities were kept.

The sequence was obtained from a man between 18 and 35 years old in good health. Sequenced material: naive CD8+ T cells sorted from blood. In light of the paper, this sample's cell subset or site label describes: CD45RA+CCR7+.

DNA sequence: TGCGCCAGCAGCCAAAACCAAGATACGCAGTATTTT. Translated, it gives CASSQNQDTQYF. The sequence links TRBV4-1 to TRBJ2-3, with the D gene uncertain. CDR3 length: 12 amino acids, cysteine to phenylalanine. The sequence is cut down to CDR3 DNA, 36 bases in frame from base 1. The germline V gene supplies CDR1 MGHRA and CDR2 YSYEKL. Relative to germline, V is 2 bases shorter and J is 5 bases shorter, with 5 bases between their ends.